The rows below give T cell receptor beta chains drawn from one sample of a study of patients and donors after allogeneic stem cell transplantation. TCRdb processed the RT-PCR reads anew with MiXCR; each CDR3 protein has one entry. The repertoire holds almost 20,000 distinct CDR3 sequences, with 4.5% to 6% as singletons. Sequences were obtained from blood, either unsorted or a sorted T cell fraction (not recorded which). Source of these receptors: a human donor who was either an allogeneic HSCT recipient or a stem cell or donor lymphocyte infusion donor (not recorded which). It is not recorded whose cells these are; they may come from a transplant donor. CDR3s include the opening cysteine and the closing phenylalanine or tryptophan. D genes are given only for firm matches. Clone size appears in some rows only: once, few, many, or a class for an expanded clone.

TRBV7-9	many	TRBJ2-7	-	TGTGCCAGCAGCTTACTGGCCGACTCCTACGAGCAGTACTTC	CASSLLADSYEQYF
TRBV7-3	many	TRBJ2-3	TRBD1	TGTGCCAGCAGCTTAGGGGGACAGGTAGCAACAGATACGCAGTATTTT	CASSLGGQVATDTQYF
TRBV20-1	many	TRBJ2-6	-	TGCAGTGCTAGAGATGCCTCACAGGGCGGTGGGGCCAACGTCCTGACTTTC	CSARDASQGGGANVLTF
TRBV7-9	many	TRBJ1-2	TRBD1	TGTGCCAGCAGCTCCGGGACAGGGACCTATGGCTACACCTTC	CASSSGTGTYGYTF
TRBV19	-	TRBJ2-5	TRBD2	TGTGCCAGTAGTACTACCAGCGGGGGCCGGGGGACCCAGTACTTC	CASSTTSGGRGTQYF
TRBV2	many	TRBJ1-5	TRBD1	TGTGCCAGCAGTGGACAGGGGATACAGCCCCAGCATTTT	CASSGQGIQPQHF
TRBV3-1	few	TRBJ2-7	-	TGTGCCAGCAGCCAAAGTCGGGACTCCTACTTC	CASSQSRDSYF
TRBV3-1	many	TRBJ2-7	-	TGTGCCAGCAGCCAAGTGTTAAGCTCCTACGAGCAGTACTTC	CASSQVLSSYEQYF
TRBV28	few	TRBJ1-1	-	TGTGCCAGCAGTTTACTCCACACTGAAGCTTTCTTT	CASSLLHTEAFF
TRBV3-1	many	TRBJ2-3	TRBD2	TGTGCCAGCAGCCAAGGCGGCGGGGGTGGCGCAGATACGCAGTATTTT	CASSQGGGGGADTQYF
TRBV4-2	many	TRBJ2-3	TRBD2	TGTGCCAGCAGCCAAGATTGGGCTAGCGGGGGCCTTAGCACAGATACGCAGTATTTT	CASSQDWASGGLSTDTQYF
TRBV5-1	many	TRBJ2-1	-	TGCGCCAGCAGGGCCGCAGCTAGCTCCTACAATGAGCAGTTCTTC	CASRAAASSYNEQFF
TRBV27	many	TRBJ2-2	TRBD1	TGTGCCAGCAGTCAAGACAGGGGTACCGGGGAGCTGTTTTTT	CASSQDRGTGELFF
TRBV7-9	medium-sized	TRBJ1-4	TRBD1	TGTGCCAGCAGACCTAACAGGGGGACTAATGAAAAACTGTTTTTT	CASRPNRGTNEKLFF
TRBV2	-	TRBJ1-3	TRBD1	TGTGCCAGCAAGACAGGGTCGAGCTCTGGAAACACCATATATTTT	CASKTGSSSGNTIYF
TRBV7-9	-	TRBJ1-5	TRBD1	TGTGCCAGCAGCAGATGGACAGGGGGCCCCAATCAGCCCCAGCATTTT	CASSRWTGGPNQPQHF
TRBV6-5	many	TRBJ1-3	-	TGTGCCAGCAGTTACTCTTCCAGGGCCCCTGGAAACACCATATATTTT	CASSYSSRAPGNTIYF
TRBV4-2	few	TRBJ2-7	TRBD2	TGTGCCAGCAGCCAAGATCAATCGGGAGGACCCCATTACGAGCAGTACTTC	CASSQDQSGGPHYEQYF
TRBV29-1	many	TRBJ1-1	-	TGCAGCGTTGATAGGGAAGCGAACACTGAAGCTTTCTTT	CSVDREANTEAFF
TRBV7-9	many	TRBJ2-1	TRBD1	TGTGCCAGCAGCCAGCCGGGACAGAGGTACAATGAGCAGTTCTTC	CASSQPGQRYNEQFF
TRBV6-5	few	TRBJ1-1	-	TGTGCCAGCAGTTACGGGGGGAACACTGAAGCTTTCTTT	CASSYGGNTEAFF
TRBV5-1	few	TRBJ2-7	-	TGCGCCAGCAGCTGGCCGATCGGGACCGAAGCTTGGTCTTACGAGCAGTACTTC	CASSWPIGTEAWSYEQYF
TRBV14	-	TRBJ2-3	-	TGTGCCAGCAGCCAACGGGGGGCCGGCACAGATACTTTT	CASSQRGAGTDTF
TRBV19	medium-sized	TRBJ2-7	TRBD2	TGTGCCAGTAGTATGACCGCAGCGGGACCCTACGAGCAGTACTTC	CASSMTAAGPYEQYF
TRBV28	many	TRBJ2-2	-	TGTGCCAGCAGTTTTGGGCCCGGGGAGCTGTTTTTT	CASSFGPGELFF
TRBV9	many	TRBJ2-2	-	TGTGCCAGCAGCGTAGGCATAGTACCCGGGGAGCTGTTTTTT	CASSVGIVPGELFF
TRBV24-1	many	TRBJ2-5	TRBD2	TGTGCCACCAGTGATCGGACTAGCGGTCAGTTGGAGACCCAGTACTTC	CATSDRTSGQLETQYF
TRBV28	many	TRBJ1-3	-	TGTGCCGGAAGTACGGCTGGAAACACCATATATTTT	CAGSTAGNTIYF
TRBV7-9	many	TRBJ2-1	-	TGTGCCAGCACCAGCGCGAGTGAGCAGTTCTTC	CASTSASEQFF
TRBV7-3	few	TRBJ2-5	-	TGTGCCAGCAGCCCGGGGGGCCCCCAGACCCAGCAGTACTTC	CASSPGGPQTQQYF
TRBV25-1	many	TRBJ2-5	TRBD1	TGTGCCAGCAAGCGGTTGGCAGGGGGAAGAGAGACCCAGTACTTC	CASKRLAGGRETQYF
TRBV6-2/TRBV6-3	-	TRBJ2-3	-	TGTGCCAGCAGTTACGTTGTAGATACGCAGTATTTT	CASSYVVDTQYF
TRBV5-1	-	TRBJ2-3	TRBD2	TGCGCCAGCAGCGCCACTAGCGGGGGCACAGGGGCAGATACGCAGTATTTT	CASSATSGGTGADTQYF
TRBV6-1	few	TRBJ1-5	TRBD1	TGTGCCAGCAGCCGATACAGGGGCAACAATCAGCCCCAGCATTTT	CASSRYRGNNQPQHF
TRBV28	few	TRBJ2-2	-	TGTGCCAGCAGTTTCTTCGGGACTGAACAGCCCGGGGAGCTGTTTTTT	CASSFFGTEQPGELFF
TRBV20-1	many	TRBJ2-1	TRBD2	TGCAGTGCTAGAGTAGCGGGATATCTCAACAATGAGCAGTTCTTC	CSARVAGYLNNEQFF
TRBV29-1	few	TRBJ2-7	-	TGCAGCGTTGAAAAGGGGGGGGTTGGATACGAGCAGTACTTC	CSVEKGGVGYEQYF
TRBV7-9	many	TRBJ1-5	-	TGTGCCAGCAGCCTCCTAAGAGATCAGCCCCAGCATTTT	CASSLLRDQPQHF
TRBV2	-	TRBJ2-7	TRBD2	TGTGCCAGCAGGGGGACTAGCGGGACCTACGAGCAGTACTTC	CASRGTSGTYEQYF
TRBV1	few	TRBJ2-1	-	TGCACCAGCAGCCAAGATCCCCCCAGCAATGAGCAGTTCTTC	CTSSQDPPSNEQFF
TRBV12-3/TRBV12-4	many	TRBJ2-7	-	TGTGCCAGCAGTTCCCCCCAGGAGCAGTACTTC	CASSSPQEQYF
TRBV28	many	TRBJ1-2	-	TGTGCCAGCAGTTTTCAAGGCTACACCTTC	CASSFQGYTF
TRBV21-1	-	TRBJ2-7	-	TGTGCCAGCAGCAAAGAGGGGTACAGGGGGTCCTACGAGCAGTACTTC	CASSKEGYRGSYEQYF
TRBV7-8	few	TRBJ2-1	-	TGTGCCAGCAGCTCTCTGGGGACCTTTAGAGGCTCCTACAATGAGCAGTTCTTC	CASSSLGTFRGSYNEQFF
TRBV12-3/TRBV12-4	many	TRBJ1-2	TRBD1	TGTGCCAGCAGTGGCTACAGGGGTATGGTAGATGGCTACACCTTC	CASSGYRGMVDGYTF
TRBV12-3/TRBV12-4	many	TRBJ2-7	-	TGTGCCAGCAGTTTAGGCCAATACGAGCAGTACTTC	CASSLGQYEQYF
TRBV20-1	many	TRBJ1-2	-	TGCAGTGCTAGAGGGACGGGGGTCAGTTTGAGCTATGGCTACACCTTC	CSARGTGVSLSYGYTF
TRBV12-5	-	TRBJ2-4	TRBD2	TGTGCTAGTGGTTTGCGCGGGAGCGCCAAAAACATTCAGTACTTC	CASGLRGSAKNIQYF
TRBV7-9	many	TRBJ1-3	-	TGTGCCAGCAGCCCCGGGTTCTCTGGAAACACCATATATTTT	CASSPGFSGNTIYF
TRBV21-1	many	TRBJ2-5	-	TGTGCCAGCTTAGGACTAGCGGGGACTCAAGAGACCCAGTACTTC	CASLGLAGTQETQYF
TRBV19	-	TRBJ2-5	-	TGTGCCAGTAGTCGCGGGCTCCAAGAGACCCAGTACTTC	CASSRGLQETQYF
TRBV19	-	TRBJ1-3	-	TGTGCCAGTAGTACGCCGGGCGACAACTCTGGAAACACCATATATTTT	CASSTPGDNSGNTIYF
TRBV29-1	many	TRBJ1-2	-	TGCAGCGTTGAAAGGAATGGCATCTATGGCTACACCTTC	CSVERNGIYGYTF
TRBV24-1	many	TRBJ2-1	-	TGTGCCACCAGTGGGGCGCAAAGCTCCTACAATGAGCAGTTCTTC	CATSGAQSSYNEQFF
TRBV3-1	many	TRBJ1-1	-	TGTGCCAGCAGCCAAGCTTTCCGGGACACTGAAGCTTTCTTT	CASSQAFRDTEAFF
TRBV7-9	many	TRBJ1-3	-	TGTGCCAGCAGTACAGGGACTCTCTCTGGAAACACCATATATTTT	CASSTGTLSGNTIYF
TRBV7-3	many	TRBJ1-1	-	TGTGCCAGCAGCCAGGACATGAACACTGAAGCTTTCTTT	CASSQDMNTEAFF
TRBV6-1	many	TRBJ1-1	TRBD1	TGTGCCAGCAGGCAAGGACAGGGGAACACTGAAGCTTTCTTT	CASRQGQGNTEAFF
TRBV5-1	many	TRBJ1-1	-	TGCGCCAGCAGCGACATCAGGTTGGGAACTGAAGCTTTCTTT	CASSDIRLGTEAFF